This T cell receptor (beta chain) was profiled in a study of shared clonotypes between healthy human individuals. Assay used: immunoSEQ multiplex PCR; TCRdb lists only in-frame clones, some missing. The sample records roughly 2.4 million clones, approximately 94% being singletons. Every contributor of samples was a Caucasian grown-up residing in Nashville, Tennessee. Germline V gene sequence: CDR1 KGHSH, CDR2 LQKENI. V lost 3 bases, J lost 4 bases, and 5 bases stayed unmatched. The length of the CDR3 is 14 residues. The TCR was taken from a man younger than 35 in good health. Material: naive CD4+ T cells sorted from blood. Described subset: CD45RA+ positively selected. The genes are TRBV18 and TRBJ1-2; 7 positions match TRBD1. The CDR3 DNA is TGTGCCAGCTCACCTCAGGGGGTTGGCTATGGCTACACCTTC. It encodes CASSPQGVGYGYTF. The whole variable domain, remainder taken from reference TRBV18 and TRBJ1-2, is NAGVMQNPRHLVRRRGQEARLRCSPMKGHSHVYWYRQLPEEGLKFMVYLQKENIIDESGMPKERFSAEFPKEGPSILRIQQVVRGDSAAYFCASSPQGVGYGYTFGSGTRLTVV.